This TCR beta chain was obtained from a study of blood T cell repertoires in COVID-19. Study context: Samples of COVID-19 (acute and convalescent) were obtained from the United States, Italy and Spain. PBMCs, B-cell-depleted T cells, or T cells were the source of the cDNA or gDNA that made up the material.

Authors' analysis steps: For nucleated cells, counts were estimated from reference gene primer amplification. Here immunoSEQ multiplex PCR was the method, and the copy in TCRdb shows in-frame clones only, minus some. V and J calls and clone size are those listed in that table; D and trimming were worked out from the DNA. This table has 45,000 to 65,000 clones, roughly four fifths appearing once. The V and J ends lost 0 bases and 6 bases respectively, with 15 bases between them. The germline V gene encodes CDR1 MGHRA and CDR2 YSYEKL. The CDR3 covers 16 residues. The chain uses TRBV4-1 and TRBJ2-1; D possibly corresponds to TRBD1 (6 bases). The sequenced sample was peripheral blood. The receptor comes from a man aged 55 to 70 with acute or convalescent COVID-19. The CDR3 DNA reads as TGCGCCAGCAGCCAAGATGGGGACAACCATGTCAATGAGCAGTTCTTC. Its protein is CASSQDGDNHVNEQFF.